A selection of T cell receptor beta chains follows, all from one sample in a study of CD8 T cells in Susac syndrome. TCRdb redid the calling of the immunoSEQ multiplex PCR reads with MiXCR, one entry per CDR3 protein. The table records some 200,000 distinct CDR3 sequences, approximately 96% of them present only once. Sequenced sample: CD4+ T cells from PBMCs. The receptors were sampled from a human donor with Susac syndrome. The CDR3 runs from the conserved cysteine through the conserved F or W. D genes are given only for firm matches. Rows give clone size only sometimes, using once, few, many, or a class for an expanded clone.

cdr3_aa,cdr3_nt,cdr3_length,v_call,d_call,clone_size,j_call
CASSLGTGGLGGYTF,TGTGCCAGCAGTTTAGGGACAGGGGGACTTGGAGGCTACACCTTC,15,TRBV28,TRBD1,.,TRBJ1-2
CASRTGITGELFF,TGTGCCAGCAGGACAGGAATCACCGGGGAGCTGTTTTTT,13,TRBV19,TRBD1,.,TRBJ2-2
CASSGQGYSPLHF,TGTGCCAGCAGTGGACAGGGGTACTCACCCCTCCACTTT,13,TRBV12-3/TRBV12-4,TRBD1,.,TRBJ1-6
CASSPWPVETQYF,TGTGCCAGCAGCCCCTGGCCGGTAGAGACCCAGTACTTC,13,TRBV9,.,.,TRBJ2-5
CSAGGQTNTGELFF,TGCAGCGCCGGAGGGCAGACGAACACCGGGGAGCTGTTTTTT,14,TRBV29-1,.,.,TRBJ2-2
CASSQALGQGQVYEQYF,TGTGCCAGCAGCCAAGCCCTCGGACAGGGTCAGGTCTACGAGCAGTACTTC,17,TRBV4-2,TRBD1,.,TRBJ2-7
CASSVAPVFDNEQFF,TGTGCCAGCAGCGTAGCCCCGGTATTTGACAATGAGCAGTTCTTC,15,TRBV9,.,.,TRBJ2-1
CASSFPGFNEQFF,TGTGCCAGCAGCTTTCCAGGTTTTAATGAGCAGTTCTTC,13,TRBV5-4,.,once,TRBJ2-1
CASRPQNGELFF,TGTGCCAGCAGACCGCAGAACGGGGAGCTGTTTTTT,12,TRBV12-3/TRBV12-4,.,once,TRBJ2-2
CASSLQAAGELFF,TGCGCCAGCAGCTTGCAGGCCGCCGGGGAGCTGTTTTTT,13,TRBV5-1,.,.,TRBJ2-2
CASTPPGEGQPQHF,TGTGCCAGCACCCCTCCGGGGGAGGGGCAGCCCCAGCATTTT,14,TRBV12-3/TRBV12-4,.,.,TRBJ1-5
CSARFSEGQPQHF,TGCAGTGCTAGATTCAGTGAGGGTCAGCCCCAGCATTTT,13,TRBV20-1,.,.,TRBJ1-5
CASSPSGRRQETQYF,TGTGCCAGCTCACCTTCTGGCCGGAGACAAGAGACCCAGTACTTC,15,TRBV18,.,.,TRBJ2-5
CASSLGGQGSTDTQYF,TGTGCCAGCAGCTTAGGGGGACAGGGGAGCACAGATACGCAGTATTTT,16,TRBV7-9,TRBD1,once,TRBJ2-3
CSAPRVVSGGDEQFF,TGCAGTGCCCCCAGAGTCGTATCGGGTGGAGATGAGCAGTTCTTC,15,TRBV20-1,.,.,TRBJ2-1
CASSVTGSEQYF,TGTGCCAGCAGCGTCACAGGTTCTGAGCAGTACTTC,12,TRBV9,.,.,TRBJ2-7
CASSFRNSYEQYF,TGTGCCAGCAGTTTCAGGAACAGTTACGAGCAGTACTTC,13,TRBV12-3/TRBV12-4,.,once,TRBJ2-7
CSVEEGAGGYGYTF,TGCAGCGTTGAAGAGGGAGCCGGGGGGTATGGCTACACCTTC,14,TRBV29-1,.,.,TRBJ1-2
CAISGQYNEQFF,TGTGCCATCAGTGGACAGTACAATGAGCAGTTCTTC,12,TRBV10-3,.,.,TRBJ2-1
CSARVSFPQSNTEAFF,TGCAGTGCTAGGGTTAGTTTTCCCCAATCGAACACTGAAGCTTTCTTT,16,TRBV20-1,.,.,TRBJ1-1
CASSHPSYEQYF,TGTGCCAGCAGCCACCCTTCCTACGAGCAGTACTTC,12,TRBV7-2,.,.,TRBJ2-7
CASTWGRDSNTDTQYF,TGTGCCAGCACTTGGGGGCGGGACTCCAACACAGATACGCAGTATTTT,16,TRBV28,.,.,TRBJ2-3
CASSVGAQPYPNEKLFF,TGTGCCAGCAGCGTAGGGGCCCAGCCGTACCCTAATGAAAAACTGTTTTTT,17,TRBV9,.,.,TRBJ1-4
CAWSRGKTGSGHPQHF,TGTGCCTGGTCCAGGGGCAAGACGGGGTCTGGGCACCCCCAGCATTTT,16,TRBV30,.,.,TRBJ1-5
CSARKTGTGDQPQHF,TGCAGTGCTAGAAAAACCGGGACAGGGGATCAGCCCCAGCATTTT,15,TRBV20-1,TRBD1,.,TRBJ1-5
CASSSISGGLNTGELFF,TGTGCCAGCAGTTCGATTAGCGGGGGACTTAACACCGGGGAGCTGTTTTTT,17,TRBV27,TRBD2,.,TRBJ2-2
CASTPGALETQYF,TGTGCCAGCACACCCGGGGCCCTAGAGACCCAGTACTTC,13,TRBV7-8,.,.,TRBJ2-5
CASSQGVGTGRETQYF,TGTGCCAGCAGCCAAGGGGTCGGGACAGGGCGGGAGACCCAGTACTTC,16,TRBV3-1,TRBD1,.,TRBJ2-5
CASSPRRGGSNQPQHF,TGTGCCAGCAGTCCCCGGCGGGGAGGCAGCAATCAGCCCCAGCATTTT,16,TRBV12-3/TRBV12-4,.,.,TRBJ1-5
CAWSVTGTDTQYF,TGTGCCTGGAGTGTAACGGGCACAGATACGCAGTATTTT,13,TRBV30,.,few,TRBJ2-3
CASSLGALDGYTF,TGTGCCAGCAGTTTGGGGGCCTTGGATGGCTACACCTTC,13,TRBV12-3/TRBV12-4,.,.,TRBJ1-2